This T cell receptor gamma chain was captured in a study of γδ T cells in repeated Plasmodium falciparum infection. Study-wide context: Malian gammadelta TCRs were studied during no-transmission periods and across acute malaria episodes. Findings of the study overall: Compared with Australian children, Malian Vdelta2-negative repertoires seemed more clonal, less diverse, less shared.

This clone was detected a few times. Its cognate antigen is unknown. The protein that TCRdb holds for this DNA derives from a much larger clone and differs from the translated DNA at residue 6, which likely indicates a read error; the protein shown here is translated from the DNA. Both TRG and TRD chains were sequenced from each sorted sample. TCRdb re-called the multiplex PCR reads with CATT. Among about 5,000 gamma-chain clones listed, 3% to 4% were seen once. Vgamma9/Vdelta2+ and Vdelta2-negative gammadelta T cells were flow-sorted from PBMC for bulk sequencing. The ends lost 3 bases at V and 5 bases at J; junction bases unmatched: 7. The CDR3 has 17 amino acids. Germline-derived CDR1 and CDR2 are GITISATS and ISYDGTV (reference sequence).

The chain carries TRGV9 and TRGJP. The specimen sequenced was gamma-delta T cells from blood. This clonotype originated in a pool of human donors (malaria-infected and uninfected, not separated). CDR3 region: CALWEMHKELGKKIKVF. The CDR3, as DNA: TGTGCCTTGTGGGAGATGCATAAAGAGTTGGGCAAAAAAATCAAGGTATTT.